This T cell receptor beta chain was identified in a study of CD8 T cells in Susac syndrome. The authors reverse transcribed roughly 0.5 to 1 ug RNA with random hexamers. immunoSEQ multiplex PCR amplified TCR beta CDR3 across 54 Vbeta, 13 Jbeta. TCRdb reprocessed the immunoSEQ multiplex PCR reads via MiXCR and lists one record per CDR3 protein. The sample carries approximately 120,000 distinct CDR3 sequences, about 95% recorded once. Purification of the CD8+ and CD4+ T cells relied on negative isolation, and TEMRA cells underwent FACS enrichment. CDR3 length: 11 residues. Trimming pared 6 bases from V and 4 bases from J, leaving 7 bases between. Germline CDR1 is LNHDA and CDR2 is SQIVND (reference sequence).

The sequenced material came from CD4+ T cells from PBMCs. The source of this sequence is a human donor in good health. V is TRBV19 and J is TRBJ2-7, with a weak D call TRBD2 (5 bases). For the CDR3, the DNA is TGTGCCAGTAGGCGAGGGTACGAGCAGTACTTC. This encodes CASRRGYEQYF.